A selection of T cell receptor beta chains follows, all from one sample in a study of radiotherapy plus CTLA-4 blockade in lung cancer. The table came from immunoSEQ multiplex PCR; TCRdb's copy has only in-frame clones and leaves some out. Here the sample spans 50,000 to 65,000 clones, 77% being singletons. The source material was peripheral blood, sampled from a patient treated with radiotherapy plus ipilimumab. All receptors come from a human donor with non-small cell lung cancer whose response to radiotherapy plus ipilimumab could not be evaluated. CDR3s include the opening cysteine and the closing phenylalanine or tryptophan. A D gene is named only where the DNA matches it firmly. Clone size is stated in some rows and not others, as once, few, many or a class when expanded.

D gene: TRBD1; J gene: TRBJ2-7; V gene: TRBV6-6; clone size: -; CDR3 protein: CASSYGTGGYEQYF; CDR3 DNA: TGTGCCAGCAGTTACGGGACAGGGGGTTACGAGCAGTACTTC
D gene: -; J gene: TRBJ1-1; V gene: TRBV9; clone size: -; CDR3 protein: CASSPTSNTEAFF; CDR3 DNA: TGTGCCAGCAGCCCGACATCGAACACTGAAGCTTTCTTT
D gene: -; J gene: TRBJ1-2; V gene: TRBV29-1; clone size: once; CDR3 protein: CSVVWQAYPNYGYTF; CDR3 DNA: TGCAGCGTTGTTTGGCAGGCTTACCCTAACTATGGCTACACCTTC
D gene: -; J gene: TRBJ2-7; V gene: TRBV27; clone size: -; CDR3 protein: CASSPPKQYF; CDR3 DNA: TGTGCCAGCAGCCCCCCTAAGCAGTACTTC
D gene: TRBD1; J gene: TRBJ1-1; V gene: TRBV28; clone size: -; CDR3 protein: CASSLSPGQGSAEAFF; CDR3 DNA: TGTGCCAGCAGTTTATCCCCCGGACAGGGGAGTGCTGAAGCTTTCTTT
D gene: -; J gene: TRBJ2-7; V gene: TRBV11-2; clone size: once; CDR3 protein: CASSQRPGGYEQYF; CDR3 DNA: TGTGCCAGCAGCCAGCGGCCCGGGGGCTACGAGCAGTACTTC
D gene: -; J gene: TRBJ2-3; V gene: TRBV9; clone size: -; CDR3 protein: CASSANQGIDTQYF; CDR3 DNA: TGTGCCAGCAGCGCGAATCAGGGAATAGATACGCAGTATTTT
D gene: TRBD1; J gene: TRBJ1-6; V gene: TRBV27; clone size: few; CDR3 protein: CASSVKPGTGNSPLHF; CDR3 DNA: TGTGCCAGCAGCGTTAAGCCCGGGACAGGGAATTCACCCCTCCACTTT
D gene: -; J gene: TRBJ2-7; V gene: TRBV18; clone size: -; CDR3 protein: CASSPDSGLVSYEQYF; CDR3 DNA: TGTGCCAGCTCACCAGATTCGGGGTTAGTCTCCTACGAGCAGTACTTC
D gene: TRBD2; J gene: TRBJ2-7; V gene: TRBV5-6; clone size: -; CDR3 protein: CASSPTSGSFYEQYF; CDR3 DNA: TGTGCCAGCAGCCCCACTAGCGGGAGTTTCTACGAGCAGTACTTC
D gene: -; J gene: TRBJ1-5; V gene: TRBV18; clone size: -; CDR3 protein: CASSPPGNQPQHF; CDR3 DNA: TGTGCCAGCTCACCACCCGGCAATCAGCCCCAGCATTTT
D gene: TRBD1; J gene: TRBJ2-4; V gene: TRBV7-8; clone size: few; CDR3 protein: CASSLGPQGDIQYF; CDR3 DNA: TGTGCCAGCAGCTTAGGGCCCCAGGGGGACATTCAGTACTTC
D gene: TRBD1; J gene: TRBJ2-4; V gene: TRBV28; clone size: -; CDR3 protein: CASRPPTGEINIQYF; CDR3 DNA: TGTGCCAGCAGGCCCCCGACAGGGGAGATAAACATTCAGTACTTC
D gene: -; J gene: TRBJ1-2; V gene: TRBV28; clone size: -; CDR3 protein: CASSLYGGTNYGYTF; CDR3 DNA: TGTGCCAGCAGTTTATATGGAGGGACTAACTATGGCTACACCTTC
D gene: -; J gene: TRBJ1-1; V gene: TRBV7-3; clone size: few; CDR3 protein: CASSQQGSMNTEAFF; CDR3 DNA: TGTGCCAGCAGCCAACAGGGATCAATGAACACTGAAGCTTTCTTT
D gene: -; J gene: TRBJ2-3; V gene: TRBV19; clone size: -; CDR3 protein: CASSIDTTAGSQYF; CDR3 DNA: TGTGCCAGTAGTATAGATACAACGGCGGGATCGCAGTATTTT
D gene: TRBD1; J gene: TRBJ2-5; V gene: TRBV5-1; clone size: -; CDR3 protein: CASSPGQGAQETQYF; CDR3 DNA: TGCGCCAGCAGCCCGGGACAGGGGGCGCAGGAGACCCAGTACTTC
D gene: -; J gene: TRBJ1-5; V gene: TRBV9; clone size: -; CDR3 protein: CASSPGQNNQPQHF; CDR3 DNA: TGTGCCAGCAGCCCCGGACAGAACAATCAGCCCCAGCACTTT
D gene: -; J gene: TRBJ2-5; V gene: TRBV6-1; clone size: -; CDR3 protein: CASSRLAGETQYF; CDR3 DNA: TGTGCCAGCAGTCGACTTGCGGGGGAGACCCAGTACTTC
D gene: -; J gene: TRBJ2-3; V gene: TRBV5-6; clone size: -; CDR3 protein: CASSWNTGKWTDTQYF; CDR3 DNA: TGTGCCAGCAGCTGGAATACAGGGAAGTGGACAGATACGCAGTATTTT
D gene: -; J gene: TRBJ2-7; V gene: TRBV20-1; clone size: -; CDR3 protein: CSAPLERRQYF; CDR3 DNA: TGCAGTGCTCCATTGGAGCGCCGGCAGTACTTC
D gene: TRBD2; J gene: TRBJ2-7; V gene: TRBV30; clone size: -; CDR3 protein: CAWSVGTSEYEQYF; CDR3 DNA: TGTGCCTGGAGTGTAGGGACTAGCGAGTACGAGCAGTACTTC
D gene: TRBD1; J gene: TRBJ2-7; V gene: TRBV6-5; clone size: -; CDR3 protein: CASSKGGTGGYEQYF; CDR3 DNA: TGTGCCAGCAGTAAAGGCGGGACAGGGGGCTACGAGCAGTACTTC
D gene: -; J gene: TRBJ1-5; V gene: TRBV4-1; clone size: few; CDR3 protein: CASSQDLVRRNQPQHF; CDR3 DNA: TGCGCCAGCAGCCAAGATCTAGTGAGACGTAATCAGCCCCAGCATTTT
D gene: TRBD2; J gene: TRBJ2-7; V gene: TRBV7-9; clone size: few; CDR3 protein: CASSLLGSGSSYEQYF; CDR3 DNA: TGTGCCAGCAGCTTATTAGGCAGCGGGAGCTCCTACGAGCAGTACTTC
D gene: TRBD1; J gene: TRBJ2-2; V gene: TRBV5-1; clone size: -; CDR3 protein: CASSPGTGNTGELFF; CDR3 DNA: TGCGCCAGCAGCCCGGGGACAGGGAACACCGGGGAGCTGTTTTTT
D gene: -; J gene: TRBJ1-4; V gene: TRBV4-3; clone size: -; CDR3 protein: CASSQEGHSNEKLFF; CDR3 DNA: TGCGCCAGCAGCCAAGAGGGACACTCTAATGAAAAACTGTTTTTT
D gene: TRBD1; J gene: TRBJ1-3; V gene: TRBV5-6; clone size: few; CDR3 protein: CASSYLGQERNTIYF; CDR3 DNA: TGTGCCAGCAGTTATCTGGGACAGGAGAGAAACACCATATATTTT
D gene: -; J gene: TRBJ1-2; V gene: TRBV27; clone size: -; CDR3 protein: CASSLQGYGYTF; CDR3 DNA: TGTGCCAGCAGTTTACAGGGCTATGGCTACACCTTC
D gene: -; J gene: TRBJ2-1; V gene: TRBV2; clone size: -; CDR3 protein: CASSGSLSYNEQFF; CDR3 DNA: TGTGCCAGCAGTGGAAGCCTCTCCTACAATGAGCAGTTCTTC
D gene: -; J gene: TRBJ2-7; V gene: TRBV7-3; clone size: few; CDR3 protein: CASSLYRSSSYEQYF; CDR3 DNA: TGTGCCAGCAGCTTATACAGGTCCAGCTCCTACGAGCAGTACTTC
D gene: TRBD1; J gene: TRBJ2-7; V gene: TRBV5-1; clone size: -; CDR3 protein: CASSPGTGVYEQYF; CDR3 DNA: TGCGCCAGCAGTCCCGGGACAGGGGTGTACGAGCAGTACTTC
D gene: TRBD1; J gene: TRBJ2-2; V gene: TRBV5-1; clone size: -; CDR3 protein: CASRGQSNTGELFF; CDR3 DNA: TGCGCCAGCAGGGGACAGTCGAACACCGGGGAGCTGTTTTTT
D gene: -; J gene: TRBJ1-1; V gene: TRBV7-2; clone size: -; CDR3 protein: CASSSRQGRINTEAFF; CDR3 DNA: TGTGCCAGCAGCTCACGGCAGGGGAGAATAAACACTGAAGCTTTCTTT
D gene: TRBD2; J gene: TRBJ2-7; V gene: TRBV11-3; clone size: -; CDR3 protein: CASSLGLADLYEQYF; CDR3 DNA: TGTGCCAGCAGCTTAGGTCTAGCGGACCTCTACGAGCAGTACTTC
D gene: -; J gene: TRBJ1-6; V gene: TRBV28; clone size: -; CDR3 protein: CASSPVGTQYNSPLHF; CDR3 DNA: TGTGCCAGCAGCCCTGTCGGGACACAATATAATTCACCCCTCCACTTT
D gene: -; J gene: TRBJ2-7; V gene: TRBV15; clone size: -; CDR3 protein: CATSPQGGVLYEQYF; CDR3 DNA: TGTGCCACCAGTCCACAGGGGGGGGTCCTCTACGAGCAGTACTTC
D gene: -; J gene: TRBJ1-5; V gene: TRBV19; clone size: once; CDR3 protein: CASSISGNQPQHF; CDR3 DNA: TGTGCCAGTAGTATTTCGGGGAATCAGCCCCAGCATTTT
D gene: TRBD2; J gene: TRBJ2-1; V gene: TRBV6-6; clone size: once; CDR3 protein: CASSPTSDLNEQFF; CDR3 DNA: TGTGCCAGCAGTCCGACTAGCGATTTAAATGAGCAGTTCTTC
D gene: -; J gene: TRBJ1-6; V gene: TRBV7-6; clone size: -; CDR3 protein: CASSPGFNSPLHF; CDR3 DNA: TGTGCCAGCAGCCCAGGGTTTAATTCACCCCTCCACTTT
D gene: -; J gene: TRBJ1-5; V gene: TRBV19; clone size: -; CDR3 protein: CASSIMGGQPQHF; CDR3 DNA: TGTGCCAGTAGTATCATGGGGGGTCAGCCCCAGCATTTT
D gene: -; J gene: TRBJ1-2; V gene: TRBV4-1; clone size: once; CDR3 protein: CASSLGLGGYTF; CDR3 DNA: TGCGCCAGCAGCCTAGGACTGGGGGGCTACACCTTC
D gene: TRBD2; J gene: TRBJ2-5; V gene: TRBV5-1; clone size: -; CDR3 protein: CASSLDPLAGGRETQYF; CDR3 DNA: TGCGCCAGCAGCTTGGATCCACTAGCGGGGGGTCGGGAGACCCAGTACTTC
D gene: TRBD2; J gene: TRBJ2-7; V gene: TRBV5-5; clone size: few; CDR3 protein: CASNYGTGGIVHEQYF; CDR3 DNA: TGTGCCAGCAATTATGGGACGGGAGGAATCGTCCACGAGCAGTACTTC
D gene: -; J gene: TRBJ2-1; V gene: TRBV5-4; clone size: -; CDR3 protein: CASSLGPPPRDEQFF; CDR3 DNA: TGTGCCAGCAGCTTGGGACCGCCTCCGAGGGATGAGCAGTTCTTC
D gene: -; J gene: TRBJ1-6; V gene: TRBV5-6; clone size: -; CDR3 protein: CASSLGGRGSSPLHF; CDR3 DNA: TGTGCCAGCAGCTTGGGGGGCCGGGGGAGTTCACCCCTCCACTTT
D gene: TRBD2; J gene: TRBJ2-7; V gene: TRBV27; clone size: -; CDR3 protein: CASSLSGGISYEQYF; CDR3 DNA: TGTGCCAGCAGTTTATCGGGGGGGATTTCCTACGAGCAGTACTTC
D gene: -; J gene: TRBJ2-1; V gene: TRBV6-4; clone size: few; CDR3 protein: CASSDGAGREQFF; CDR3 DNA: TGTGCCAGCAGTGACGGGGCAGGGCGTGAGCAGTTCTTC
D gene: TRBD1; J gene: TRBJ1-5; V gene: TRBV4-3; clone size: once; CDR3 protein: CASSQNRGSNQPQHF; CDR3 DNA: TGCGCCAGCAGCCAGAACAGGGGTAGCAATCAGCCCCAGCATTTT
D gene: TRBD2; J gene: TRBJ2-5; V gene: TRBV7-8; clone size: -; CDR3 protein: CASSRTRVSRETQYF; CDR3 DNA: TGTGCCAGCAGCCGGACTAGGGTGTCTAGAGAGACCCAGTACTTC
D gene: TRBD2; J gene: TRBJ2-7; V gene: TRBV6-6; clone size: -; CDR3 protein: CASSYGAGGRREQYF; CDR3 DNA: TGTGCCAGCAGTTATGGAGCGGGGGGGCGTCGGGAGCAGTACTTC
D gene: -; J gene: TRBJ2-5; V gene: TRBV29-1; clone size: -; CDR3 protein: CSVAPGQETQYF; CDR3 DNA: TGCAGCGTTGCTCCCGGTCAAGAGACCCAGTACTTC